This TCR beta chain comes out of a study of OX40 agonist ivuxolimab in advanced cancers. V was cut by 7 bases and J by 5 bases, with 9 bases left in between. The length of the CDR3 is 12 residues. Germline V CDR1 and CDR2: LNHDA, SQIVND (reference sequence). Some clones are missing from TCRdb's copy, which holds only in-frame ones; the method was immunoSEQ multiplex PCR. This table has tens of thousands of clones, 85% to 90% appearing once. The clonotype was recovered from an adult with an advanced solid tumor such as melanoma, head and neck, liver or kidney cancer. The sample here was CD4+ or CD8+ T cells sorted from blood, taken in a trial of the OX40 agonist ivuxolimab. The chain is built from TRBV19 and TRBJ1-5; TRBD1 is a possible D gene (5 bases). The CDR3 loop reads CASTQGHQPQHF. The DNA of the CDR3 is TGTGCCAGTACGCAGGGCCATCAGCCCCAGCATTTT.